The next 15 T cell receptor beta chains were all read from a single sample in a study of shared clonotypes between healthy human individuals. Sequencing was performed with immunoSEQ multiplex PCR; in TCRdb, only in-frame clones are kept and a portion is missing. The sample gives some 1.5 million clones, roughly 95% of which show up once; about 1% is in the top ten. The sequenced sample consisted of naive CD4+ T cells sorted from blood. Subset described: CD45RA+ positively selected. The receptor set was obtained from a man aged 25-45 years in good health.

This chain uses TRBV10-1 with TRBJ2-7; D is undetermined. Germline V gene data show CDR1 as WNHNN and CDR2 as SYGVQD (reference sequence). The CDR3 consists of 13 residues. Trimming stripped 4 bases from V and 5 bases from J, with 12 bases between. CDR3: CASSASPRNEQYF. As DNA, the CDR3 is TGCGCCAGCAGTGCATCGCCTCGGAACGAGCAGTACTTC.

The chain's CDR3 is CASSRNRETQYF. CDR3 sequence (DNA): TGTGCCAGCAGCCGCAACCGGGAGACCCAGTACTTC. This chain connects TRBV11-2 to TRBJ2-5; D unresolved. Germline-derived CDR1 and CDR2 are SGHAT and FQNNGV. This CDR3 has 12 amino acids. V was pared by 5 bases and J by 5 bases, with 9 bases between. Based on the CDR3 plus reference TRBV11-2 and TRBJ2-5, the full variable domain is EAGVAQSPRYKIIEKRQSVAFWCNPISGHATLYWYQQILGQGPKLLIQFQNNGVVDDSQLPKDRFSAERLKGVDSTLKIQPAKLEDSAVYLCASSRNRETQYFGPGTRLLVL.

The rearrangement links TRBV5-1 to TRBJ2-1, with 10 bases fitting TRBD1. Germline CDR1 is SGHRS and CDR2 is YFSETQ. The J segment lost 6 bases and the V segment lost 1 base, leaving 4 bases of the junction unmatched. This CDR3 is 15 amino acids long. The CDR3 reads CASSLQGTGVNEQFF. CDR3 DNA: TGCGCCAGCAGCTTGCAAGGGACAGGGGTCAATGAGCAGTTCTTC.

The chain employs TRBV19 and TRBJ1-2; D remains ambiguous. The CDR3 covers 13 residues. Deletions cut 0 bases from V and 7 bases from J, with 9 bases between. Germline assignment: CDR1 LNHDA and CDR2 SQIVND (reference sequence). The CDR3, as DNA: TGTGCCAGTAGTATAGAGGACTCTCGTGGCTACACCTTC. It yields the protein CASSIEDSRGYTF. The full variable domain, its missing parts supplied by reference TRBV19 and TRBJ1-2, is DGGITQSPKYLFRKEGQNVTLSCEQNLNHDAMYWYRQDPGQGLRLIYYSQIVNDFQKGDIAEGYSVSREKKESFPLTVTSAQKNPTAFYLCASSIEDSRGYTFGSGTRLTVV.

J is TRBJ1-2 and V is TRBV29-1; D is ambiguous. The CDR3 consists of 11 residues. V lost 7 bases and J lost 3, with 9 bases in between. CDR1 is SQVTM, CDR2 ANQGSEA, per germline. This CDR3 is CSATEDYGYTF. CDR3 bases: TGCAGCGCCACAGAAGACTATGGCTACACCTTC. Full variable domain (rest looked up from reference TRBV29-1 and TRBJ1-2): SAVISQKPSRDICQRGTSLTIQCQVDSQVTMMFWYRQQPGQSLTLIATANQGSEATYESGFVIDKFPISRPNLTFSTLTVSNMSPEDSSIYLCSATEDYGYTFGSGTRLTVV.

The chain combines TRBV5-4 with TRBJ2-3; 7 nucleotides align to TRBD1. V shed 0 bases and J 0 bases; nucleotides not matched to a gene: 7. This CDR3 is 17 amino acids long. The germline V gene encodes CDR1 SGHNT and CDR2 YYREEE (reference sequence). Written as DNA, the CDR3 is TGTGCCAGCAGCTTGGGTGGGACAGAAAGAAGCACAGATACGCAGTATTTT. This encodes CASSLGGTERSTDTQYF. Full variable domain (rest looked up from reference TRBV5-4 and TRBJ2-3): ETGVTQSPTHLIKTRGQQVTLRCSSQSGHNTVSWYQQALGQGPQFIFQYYREEENGRGNFPPRFSGLQFPNYSSELNVNALELDDSALYLCASSLGGTERSTDTQYFGPGTRLTVL.

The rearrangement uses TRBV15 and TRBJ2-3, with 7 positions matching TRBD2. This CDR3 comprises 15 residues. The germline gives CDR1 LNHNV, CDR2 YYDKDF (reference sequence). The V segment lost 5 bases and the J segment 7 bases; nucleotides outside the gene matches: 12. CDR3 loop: CATSGSGMGLHTQYF. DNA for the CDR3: TGTGCCACCAGCGGAAGCGGGATGGGGTTACATACGCAGTATTTT.

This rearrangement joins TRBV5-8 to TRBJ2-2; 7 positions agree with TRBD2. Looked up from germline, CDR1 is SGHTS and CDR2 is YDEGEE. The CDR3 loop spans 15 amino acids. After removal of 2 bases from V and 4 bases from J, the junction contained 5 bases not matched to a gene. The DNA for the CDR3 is TGTGCCAGCAGCTTTGGGCCGGGGGGCACCGGGGAGCTGTTTTTT. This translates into CASSFGPGGTGELFF.

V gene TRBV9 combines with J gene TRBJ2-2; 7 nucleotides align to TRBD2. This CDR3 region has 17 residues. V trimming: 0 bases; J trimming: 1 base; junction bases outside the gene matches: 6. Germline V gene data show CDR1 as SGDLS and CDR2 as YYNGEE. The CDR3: CASSVVGGSGNTGELFF. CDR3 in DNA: TGTGCCAGCAGCGTAGTAGGCGGGAGCGGGAACACCGGGGAGCTGTTTTTT.

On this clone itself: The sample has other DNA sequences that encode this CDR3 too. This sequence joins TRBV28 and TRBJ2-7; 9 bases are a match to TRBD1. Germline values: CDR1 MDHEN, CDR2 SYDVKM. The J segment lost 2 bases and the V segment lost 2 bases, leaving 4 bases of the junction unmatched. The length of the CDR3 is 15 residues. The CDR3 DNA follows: TGTGCCAGCAGTTTACCGGGACAGGGAACCTACGAGCAGTACTTC. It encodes CASSLPGQGTYEQYF. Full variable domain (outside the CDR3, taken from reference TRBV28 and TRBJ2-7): DVKVTQSSRYLVKRTGEKVFLECVQDMDHENMFWYRQDPGLGLRLIYFSYDVKMKEKGDIPEGYSVSREKKERFSLILESASTNQTSMYLCASSLPGQGTYEQYFGPGTRLTVT.

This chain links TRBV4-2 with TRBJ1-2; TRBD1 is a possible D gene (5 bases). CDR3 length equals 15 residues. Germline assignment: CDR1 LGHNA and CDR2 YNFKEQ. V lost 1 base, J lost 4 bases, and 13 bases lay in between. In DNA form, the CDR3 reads TGTGCCAGCAGCCAAGGCCAGGGAGCGGCCTATGGCTACACCTTC. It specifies CASSQGQGAAYGYTF.

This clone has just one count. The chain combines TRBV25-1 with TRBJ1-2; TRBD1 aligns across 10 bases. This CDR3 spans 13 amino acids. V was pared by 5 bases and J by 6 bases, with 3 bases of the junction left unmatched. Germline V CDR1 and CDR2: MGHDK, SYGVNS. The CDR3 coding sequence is TGTGCCAGCAGTAAAGGGACAGGGGATGGCTACACCTTC. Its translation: CASSKGTGDGYTF.

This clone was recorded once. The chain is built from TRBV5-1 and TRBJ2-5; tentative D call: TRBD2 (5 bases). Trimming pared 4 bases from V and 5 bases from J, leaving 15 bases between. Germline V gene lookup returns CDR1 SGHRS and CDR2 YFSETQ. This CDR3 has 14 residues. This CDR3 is CASSVDLERETQYF. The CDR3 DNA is TGCGCCAGCAGCGTTGACTTGGAGCGGGAGACCCAGTACTTC.

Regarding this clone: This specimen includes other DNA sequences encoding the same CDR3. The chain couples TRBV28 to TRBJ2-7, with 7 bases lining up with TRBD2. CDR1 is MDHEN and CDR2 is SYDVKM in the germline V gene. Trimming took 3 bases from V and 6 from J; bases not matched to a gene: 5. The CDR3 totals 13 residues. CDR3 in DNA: TGTGCCAGCAGTTTGGCGGGAGTTGGCGAGCAGTACTTC. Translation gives CASSLAGVGEQYF. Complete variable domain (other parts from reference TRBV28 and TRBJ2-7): DVKVTQSSRYLVKRTGEKVFLECVQDMDHENMFWYRQDPGLGLRLIYFSYDVKMKEKGDIPEGYSVSREKKERFSLILESASTNQTSMYLCASSLAGVGEQYFGPGTRLTVT.

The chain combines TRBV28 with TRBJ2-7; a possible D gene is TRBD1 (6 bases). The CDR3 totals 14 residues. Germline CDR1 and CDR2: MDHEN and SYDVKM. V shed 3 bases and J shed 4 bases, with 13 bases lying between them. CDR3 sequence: CASSFTGGRYEQYF. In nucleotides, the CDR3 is TGTGCCAGCAGTTTTACTGGGGGCAGGTACGAGCAGTACTTC. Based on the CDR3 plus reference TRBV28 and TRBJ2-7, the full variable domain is DVKVTQSSRYLVKRTGEKVFLECVQDMDHENMFWYRQDPGLGLRLIYFSYDVKMKEKGDIPEGYSVSREKKERFSLILESASTNQTSMYLCASSFTGGRYEQYFGPGTRLTVT.